The 32 T cell receptor beta chains below come from one sample, sequenced in a study of T cell repertoires in cytomegalovirus infection. One entry per CDR3 protein, called by TCRdb with MiXCR from the reads. Of tens of thousands of distinct CDR3 sequences in the sample, under 5% were seen once. Sequenced: PBMCs. The receptors come from a human donor in good health (CMV status not recorded). Some clones in this sample may be carry-over from other donors' samples.

This clonotype was detected many times. The CDR3 DNA reads TGCGCCAGCAGCCAAAGACAGGGCAACACTGAAGCTTTCTTT. Protein sequence: CASSQRQGNTEAFF. This chain uses TRBV4-1 with TRBJ1-1; 7 positions agree with TRBD1. The CDR3 has 14 residues. The ends lost 2 bases at V and 2 bases at J; junction bases unmatched: 2. CDR1 MGHRA and CDR2 YSYEKL come from the germline V gene.

This chain connects TRBV19 to TRBJ2-1; 10 bases agree with TRBD2. CDR1 and CDR2 (germline): LNHDA, SQIVND (reference sequence). The length of the CDR3 is 19 residues. V dropped 7 bases and J dropped 0; count of bases not matched to a gene: 15. The CDR3 sequence: CASTDTRTSGTLSYNEQFF. The CDR3 DNA reads TGTGCCAGTACCGATACGAGGACTAGCGGAACCCTCTCCTACAATGAGCAGTTCTTC.

Ten or more counts support this clonotype. This chain links TRBV7-8 with TRBJ2-3; 10 bases match TRBD2. The V segment lost 2 bases and the J segment 2 bases; nucleotides outside the gene matches: 7. From germline, CDR1 is SGHVS and CDR2 FQNEAQ. This CDR3 contains 17 residues. CDR3 residues: CASSLRLAGAPTDTQYF. The DNA for the CDR3 is TGTGCCAGCAGCTTAAGGCTAGCGGGAGCCCCCACAGATACGCAGTATTTT.

This clonotype turned up a few times. The chain couples TRBV28 to TRBJ2-4, with 9 bases lining up with TRBD2. CDR3 size: 17 residues. Germline values: CDR1 MDHEN, CDR2 SYDVKM. J gave up 3 bases and V 6 bases, and 12 bases lay outside the gene matches. The CDR3 sequence is CASRNSGSVTSKNIQYF. CDR3 nucleotide sequence: TGTGCCAGCAGAAATAGCGGGAGTGTTACGAGCAAAAACATTCAGTACTTC.

In its sample, this clonotype was seen many times. This chain connects TRBV7-2 to TRBJ2-1; 9 bases are a match to TRBD2. The CDR3 totals 16 residues. Germline lookup yields CDR1 SGHTA and CDR2 FQGNSA. The V gene end was trimmed by 2 bases and the J gene end by 4 bases; junction bases not matched to a gene: 6. The CDR3: CASSLTGTSRYNEQFF. The CDR3, as DNA: TGTGCCAGCAGCTTAACCGGGACTAGCCGATACAATGAGCAGTTCTTC.

This clonotype was counted many times. The chain combines TRBV7-9 with TRBJ1-5; 10 bases agree with TRBD1. Looked up from germline, CDR1 is SEHNR and CDR2 is FQNEAQ (reference sequence). This CDR3 spans 15 amino acids. V lost 3 bases, J lost 7 bases, and 6 bases stayed unmatched. The CDR3 DNA is TGTGCCAGCAGCTTCGGGACAGGGGTGAACCAGCCCCAGCATTTT. It yields the protein CASSFGTGVNQPQHF.

This clonotype was counted many times. This chain links TRBV28 with TRBJ2-5; possibly TRBD1 for D (5 bases). With 6 bases removed from V and 1 base from J, the gap between germline ends came to 9 bases. The CDR3 length is 13 residues. The V gene's germline CDR1 is MDHEN and CDR2 SYDVKM. CDR3 amino acids: CASSRQPQETQYF. The DNA for the CDR3 is TGTGCCAGCAGCCGACAGCCCCAAGAGACCCAGTACTTC.

This clonotype occurred many times. The V call is TRBV7-2, the J call TRBJ2-7; 7 bases fit TRBD2. Germline-derived CDR1 and CDR2 are SGHTA and FQGNSA. This CDR3 is built from 14 residues. V gave up 7 bases and J gave up 6 bases; unmatched junction bases: 12. The CDR3 here is CASTTGGGPGEQYF. CDR3 sequence (DNA): TGTGCCAGCACCACCGGGGGAGGGCCGGGCGAGCAGTACTTC.

This clonotype has only a few counts. The rearrangement uses TRBV7-8 and TRBJ1-5; possibly TRBD1 for D (5 bases). The CDR3 totals 14 residues. CDR1 and CDR2 from the germline V gene are SGHVS and FQNEAQ. Between the trimmed V and J ends, which lost 5 bases and 9 bases, there was a span of 17 bases. CDR3 loop: CASSRRWDYRPQHF. CDR3 nucleotides: TGTGCCAGCAGCCGCCGCTGGGACTATCGGCCCCAGCATTTT.

This clonotype has just a few counts. This rearrangement joins TRBV27 to TRBJ1-6, with 7 nucleotides matching TRBD1. The CDR3 sequence is 15 residues long. Germline V gene sequence: CDR1 MNHEY, CDR2 SMNVEV (reference sequence). Losses at the gene ends were 5 bases for V and 6 bases for J; bases not matched to a gene: 7. The CDR3 loop reads CASSQQGMGNSPLHF. The DNA of the CDR3 is TGTGCCAGCAGTCAACAGGGGATGGGTAATTCACCCCTCCACTTT.

Ten or more counts support this clonotype. The chain is built from TRBV19 and TRBJ2-1; 10 nucleotides line up with TRBD2. V lost 4 bases to trimming and J lost 5 bases; unmatched junction nucleotides: 8. The CDR3 is 16 residues long. Germline-derived CDR1 and CDR2 are LNHDA and SQIVND (reference sequence). CDR3 sequence reads: CASSRPLAGVDNEQFF. The CDR3 nucleotides are TGTGCCAGTAGTAGGCCCCTAGCGGGGGTAGACAATGAGCAGTTCTTC.

This clonotype was observed a single time. This chain uses TRBV3-1 with TRBJ2-5, with 8 bases lining up with TRBD2. Per the germline V gene, CDR1 is LGHDT and CDR2 is YNNKEL (reference sequence). Trimming at V came to 2 bases and at J to 10 bases, leaving 12 bases not matched to a gene. The CDR3 contains 15 residues. The CDR3 coding sequence is TGTGCCAGCAGCCAAAATCCAGCGGGAGCCGGGATCCAGTACTTC. This encodes CASSQNPAGAGIQYF.

This clonotype was counted many times. The gene calls are TRBV4-1 and TRBJ1-2; D gene ambiguous. The ends were cut back, 1 base at V and 0 bases at J, with 9 bases in the middle. The CDR3 length is 15 residues. The germline CDR1 and CDR2 sequences are MGHRA and YSYEKL. The CDR3 DNA reads as TGCGCCAGCAGCCAAGCGCAAGCAGCTAACTATGGCTACACCTTC. Its translation is CASSQAQAANYGYTF.

This clonotype has at least ten counts. The chain couples TRBV7-2 to TRBJ1-5, with D perhaps TRBD1 (6 bases). The CDR3 covers 13 residues. Germline V gene lookup returns CDR1 SGHTA and CDR2 FQGNSA. Trimming left V 2 bases short and J 7 bases short, with 9 bases between. DNA of the CDR3: TGTGCCAGCAGCTTACTACAGGGCCAGCCCCAGCATTTT. The encoded protein is CASSLLQGQPQHF.

This clonotype was detected many times. The chain links TRBV28 to TRBJ2-2; D is unresolved. From germline, CDR1 is MDHEN and CDR2 SYDVKM. V was pared by 8 bases and J by 8 bases, with 6 bases between. This CDR3 comprises 10 residues. CDR3 residues: CASGGGELFF. CDR3 coding DNA: TGTGCCAGCGGTGGGGGGGAGCTGTTTTTT.

This clonotype was found many times. The chain combines TRBV7-8 with TRBJ2-6; 9 bases are a match to TRBD1. This CDR3 comprises 19 residues. The junction had 8 bases not matched to a gene; V was cut back by 2 bases and J by 0 bases. The V gene's germline CDR1 is SGHVS and CDR2 FQNEAQ. Here the CDR3 DNA reads TGTGCCAGCAGCTTAATTCCCGGGACAGGGAACTCTGGGGCCAACGTCCTGACTTTC. Protein sequence: CASSLIPGTGNSGANVLTF.

The chain employs TRBV7-9 and TRBJ1-4; 8 bases agree with TRBD1. V lost 5 bases and J lost 7; bases outside the gene matches: 6. The CDR3 is made up of 14 amino acids. In germline, CDR1 is SEHNR, CDR2 FQNEAQ (reference sequence). CDR3 DNA sequence: TGTGCCAGCAGCAGAAGGCAGGGGGCTGAAAAACTGTTTTTT. Its translation: CASSRRQGAEKLFF.

This clonotype was counted many times. This rearrangement joins TRBV7-2 to TRBJ2-5; D perhaps matches TRBD1 (5 bases). CDR3 size: 13 residues. Germline CDR1 reads SGHTA; CDR2 reads FQGNSA. V was clipped by 0 bases and J by 9 bases, with 11 bases between them. The CDR3 here is CASSLAAGWAQYF. The CDR3 DNA sequence: TGTGCCAGCAGCTTAGCTGCAGGGTGGGCCCAGTACTTC.

The J gene is TRBJ1-2, the V gene TRBV28, with D unresolved. Germline CDR1 is MDHEN and CDR2 is SYDVKM. The V gene lost 5 bases and the J gene lost 6 bases, with 13 bases spanning the gap. This CDR3 is 13 amino acids long. The CDR3 region has the DNA TGTGCCAGCAGTGTCCCCGGGGTCCATGGCTACACCTTC. The encoded protein is CASSVPGVHGYTF.

This clonotype has ten or more counts. The chain has TRBV2 and TRBJ1-2; the D is unclear. CDR1 and CDR2 from the germline V gene are SNHLY and FYNNEI. This CDR3 is built from 12 residues. V shed 5 bases and J shed 4 bases, with 8 bases lying between them. The CDR3 sequence is CASSPDGYGYTF. In DNA form, the CDR3 reads TGTGCCAGCAGTCCCGACGGCTATGGCTACACCTTC.

There are many counts of this clonotype. The chain has TRBV18 and TRBJ2-1; weak D call: TRBD1 (6 bases). V was cut by 6 bases and J by 2 bases, with 11 bases left in between. The CDR3 covers 14 residues. Germline V gene data show CDR1 as KGHSH and CDR2 as LQKENI. CDR3 region: CASSPGQTYNEQFF. Written as DNA, the CDR3 is TGTGCCAGCTCGCCGGGACAAACCTACAATGAGCAGTTCTTC.

The table lists this clonotype with many counts. The chain combines TRBV6-5 with TRBJ2-1, with TRBD2 matching 14 bases. Germline CDR1 reads MNHEY; CDR2 reads SVGAGI. The CDR3 consists of 20 residues. Unmatched junction bases numbered 9, after V lost 0 bases and J lost 2 bases. Written as DNA, the CDR3 is TGTGCCAGCAGTTACTCTGGGACTAGCGGGAGAATTGTCCCCTACAATGAGCAGTTCTTC. Translating gives CASSYSGTSGRIVPYNEQFF.

This clonotype was detected ten times or more. J is TRBJ2-5 and V is TRBV28; TRBD1 agrees at 7 bases. In germline, CDR1 is MDHEN, CDR2 SYDVKM. The CDR3 runs to 16 residues. V shed 2 bases, J shed 7 bases, and the junction held 13 bases outside the gene matches. The CDR3 nucleotides read TGTGCCAGCAGTTTAGGTCGGCAGGGGGTTTTCGGGACCCAGTACTTC. Its translation: CASSLGRQGVFGTQYF. The full variable domain, in which reference TRBV28 and TRBJ2-5 provide the parts outside the CDR3, is DVKVTQSSRYLVKRTGEKVFLECVQDMDHENMFWYRQDPGLGLRLIYFSYDVKMKEKGDIPEGYSVSREKKERFSLILESASTNQTSMYLCASSLGRQGVFGTQYFGPGTRLLVL.

This clonotype was counted many times. The chain has TRBV7-2 and TRBJ1-2; D is unclear. The CDR3 covers 13 residues. The V gene lost 5 bases and the J gene lost 2 bases, with 9 bases spanning the gap. The germline gives CDR1 SGHTA, CDR2 FQGNSA. CDR3 loop: CASSIQRNYGYTF. The CDR3 DNA is TGTGCCAGCAGCATCCAGAGAAACTATGGCTACACCTTC. The full variable domain, with the rest looked up from reference TRBV7-2 and TRBJ1-2, is GAGVSQSPSNKVTEKGKDVELRCDPISGHTALYWYRQSLGQGLEFLIYFQGNSAPDKSGLPSDRFSAERTGGSVSTLTIQRTQQEDSAVYLCASSIQRNYGYTFGSGTRLTVV.

This clonotype occurred a few times. The chain recombines TRBV12-3 or TRBV12-4 with TRBJ1-1; D gene unclear. V was pared by 3 bases and J by 6 bases, with 14 bases between. The CDR3 runs 14 residues. CDR3 sequence reads: CASSFYPNPAEAFF. CDR3 sequence (DNA): TGTGCCAGCAGTTTCTACCCTAACCCAGCTGAAGCTTTCTTT.

In this sample, this clonotype turned up many times. The rearrangement uses TRBV20-1 and TRBJ2-1; 7 bases are shared with TRBD2. CDR3 length equals 19 residues. CDR1 DFQATT and CDR2 SNEGSKA come from the germline V gene (reference sequence). Germline trimming cut 2 bases from V and 0 bases from J; bases unmatched to any gene: 16. As DNA, the CDR3 is TGCAGTGCTAGATCCGATGTCGCCGGGAGGTTTAGCTCCTACAATGAGCAGTTCTTC. Its protein product is CSARSDVAGRFSSYNEQFF.

This clonotype was detected ten times or more. The chain has TRBV5-5 and TRBJ2-1; TRBD1 aligns across 7 bases. CDR1 and CDR2 (germline): SGHKS, YYEKEE (reference sequence). V gave up 4 bases and J gave up 4 bases; unmatched junction bases: 11. The CDR3 sequence is 16 residues long. CDR3 sequence: CASSLRGGLGYNEQFF. The CDR3 DNA sequence: TGTGCCAGCAGCCTACGAGGGGGCCTTGGTTACAATGAGCAGTTCTTC.

The chain recombines TRBV6-1 with TRBJ1-5; no definite D call. The germline gives CDR1 MNHNS, CDR2 SASEGT. Trimming left V 0 bases short and J 11 bases short, with 11 bases between. The CDR3 consists of 13 residues. The DNA for the CDR3 is TGTGCCAGCAGTGAAGCCGTCTACACAACCCAGCATTTT. It translates to CASSEAVYTTQHF.

At least ten counts were recorded for this clonotype. V usage is TRBV4-1 and J usage is TRBJ1-3, with unresolved D. The V gene's germline CDR1 is MGHRA and CDR2 YSYEKL. Trimming removed 3 bases at V and 0 bases at J, with 15 bases between. This CDR3 is built from 17 residues. DNA for the CDR3: TGCGCCAGCAGCCAGTTCATGGACGGTAGCTCTGGAAACACCATATATTTT. Residues: CASSQFMDGSSGNTIYF.

This clonotype was recorded many times. The chain carries TRBV7-2 and TRBJ2-7; 13 bases line up with TRBD2. The CDR3 sequence is 18 residues long. CDR1 is SGHTA, CDR2 FQGNSA, per germline. V was pared by 5 bases and J by 3 bases, with 13 bases of the junction left unmatched. CDR3 in DNA: TGTGCCAGCAGCCCCCCCGGACTAGCGGGAGACACTCACTACGAGCAGTACTTC. Translated, it gives CASSPPGLAGDTHYEQYF. Together with reference TRBV7-2 and TRBJ2-7, the CDR3 gives the full variable domain: GAGVSQSPSNKVTEKGKDVELRCDPISGHTALYWYRQSLGQGLEFLIYFQGNSAPDKSGLPSDRFSAERTGGSVSTLTIQRTQQEDSAVYLCASSPPGLAGDTHYEQYFGPGTRLTVT.

This clonotype was observed many times. V gene TRBV11-2 combines with J gene TRBJ2-2, with 10 bases fitting TRBD2. The germline CDR1 and CDR2 sequences are SGHAT and FQNNGV. J gave up 2 bases and V 4 bases, and 16 bases lay outside the gene matches. This CDR3 is built from 20 residues. CDR3 nucleotide sequence: TGTGCCAGCAGCTCGTTGGCCCGGAGCGGACTAGCGGCAAACACCGGGGAGCTGTTTTTT. This sequence encodes CASSSLARSGLAANTGELFF.

In this sample, this clonotype turned up many times. This chain uses TRBV7-2 with TRBJ1-4; D not certain. The germline V and J ends were trimmed by 5 bases and 4 bases, with 14 bases remaining between them. There are 15 residues in the CDR3. Germline lookup yields CDR1 SGHTA and CDR2 FQGNSA. The CDR3 protein is CASSPSGSINEKLFF. CDR3 DNA sequence: TGTGCCAGCAGCCCGAGTGGCAGTATTAATGAAAAACTGTTTTTT. Full variable domain (outside the CDR3, taken from reference TRBV7-2 and TRBJ1-4): GAGVSQSPSNKVTEKGKDVELRCDPISGHTALYWYRQSLGQGLEFLIYFQGNSAPDKSGLPSDRFSAERTGGSVSTLTIQRTQQEDSAVYLCASSPSGSINEKLFFGSGTQLSVL.